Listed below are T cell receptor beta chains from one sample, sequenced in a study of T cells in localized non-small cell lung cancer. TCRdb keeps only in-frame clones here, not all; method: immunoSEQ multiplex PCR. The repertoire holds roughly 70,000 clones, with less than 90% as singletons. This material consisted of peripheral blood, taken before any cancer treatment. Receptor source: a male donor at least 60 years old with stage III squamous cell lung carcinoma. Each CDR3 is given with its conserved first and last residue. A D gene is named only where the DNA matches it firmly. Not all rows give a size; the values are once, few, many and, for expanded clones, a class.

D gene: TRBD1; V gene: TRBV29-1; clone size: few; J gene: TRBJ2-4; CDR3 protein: CSVGEGTGANIQYF; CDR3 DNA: TGCAGCGTTGGAGAGGGGACAGGGGCAAACATTCAGTACTTC
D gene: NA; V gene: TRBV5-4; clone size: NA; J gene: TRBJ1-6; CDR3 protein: CASSLETGGSPLHF; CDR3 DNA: TGTGCCAGCAGCTTGGAGACAGGAGGTTCACCCCTCCACTTT
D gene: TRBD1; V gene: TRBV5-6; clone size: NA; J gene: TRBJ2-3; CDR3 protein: CASSAGTATDTQYF; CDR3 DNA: TGTGCCAGCAGCGCCGGGACAGCAACAGATACGCAGTATTTT
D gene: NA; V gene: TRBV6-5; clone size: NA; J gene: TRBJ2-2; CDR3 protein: CASRRQFYGELFF; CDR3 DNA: TGTGCCAGCAGGAGACAGTTCTACGGGGAGCTGTTTTTT
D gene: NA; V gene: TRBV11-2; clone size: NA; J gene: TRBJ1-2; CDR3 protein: CASSLTSADGYTF; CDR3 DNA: TGTGCCAGCAGCTTAACCAGTGCCGATGGCTACACCTTC
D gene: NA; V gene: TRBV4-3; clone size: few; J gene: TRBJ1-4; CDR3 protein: CASSLSVRGEKLFF; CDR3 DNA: NA
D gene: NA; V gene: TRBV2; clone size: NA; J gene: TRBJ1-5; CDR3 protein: CASRAEGLARQPQHF; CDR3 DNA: TGTGCCAGCCGGGCGGAGGGTTTGGCGCGTCAGCCCCAGCATTTT
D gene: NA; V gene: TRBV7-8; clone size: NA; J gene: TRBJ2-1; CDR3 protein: CASSLARIYMGYNEQFF; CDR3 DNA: TGTGCCAGCAGCTTAGCGCGTATCTACATGGGGTACAATGAGCAGTTCTTC
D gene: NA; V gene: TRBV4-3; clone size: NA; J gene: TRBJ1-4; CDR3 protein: CASSPGRAAGYEKLFF; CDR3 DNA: TGCGCCAGCAGCCCCGGGAGGGCAGCGGGCTATGAAAAACTGTTTTTT
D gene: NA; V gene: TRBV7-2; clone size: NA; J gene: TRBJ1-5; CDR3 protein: CASRPPGVSNQPQHF; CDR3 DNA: TGTGCCAGCAGACCCCCCGGGGTGAGCAATCAGCCCCAGCATTTT
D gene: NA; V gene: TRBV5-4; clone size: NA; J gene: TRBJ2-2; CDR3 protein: CASSSTREAGELFF; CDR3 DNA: TGTGCCAGCAGCTCCACAAGGGAGGCCGGGGAGCTGTTTTTT
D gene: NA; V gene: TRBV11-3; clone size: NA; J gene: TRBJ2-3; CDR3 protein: CASSSRMTDTQYF; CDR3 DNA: TGTGCCAGCAGCTCTCGTATGACAGATACGCAGTATTTT
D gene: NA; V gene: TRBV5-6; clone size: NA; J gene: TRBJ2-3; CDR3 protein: CASSGRFRGTQYF; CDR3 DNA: TGTGCCAGCAGTGGCAGGTTCCGGGGGACGCAGTATTTT
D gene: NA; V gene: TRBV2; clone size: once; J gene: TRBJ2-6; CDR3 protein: CASSRSAFSGANVLTF; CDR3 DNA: TGTGCCAGCAGCAGGTCCGCCTTCTCTGGGGCCAACGTCCTGACTTTC
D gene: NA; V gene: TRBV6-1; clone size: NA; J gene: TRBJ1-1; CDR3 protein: CASSDNRDRAFF; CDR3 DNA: TGTGCCAGCAGTGATAACAGGGACCGGGCTTTCTTT
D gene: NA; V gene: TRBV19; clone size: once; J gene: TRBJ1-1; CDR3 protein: CASSRRETEAFF; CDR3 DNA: TGTGCCAGTAGTAGGAGGGAGACCGAAGCTTTCTTT
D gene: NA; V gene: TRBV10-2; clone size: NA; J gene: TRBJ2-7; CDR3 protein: CASSEGVIYEQYF; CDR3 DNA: TGCGCCAGCAGTGAGGGGGTAATCTACGAGCAGTACTTC
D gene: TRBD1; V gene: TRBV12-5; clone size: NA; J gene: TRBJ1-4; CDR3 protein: CASGWTGATNEKLFF; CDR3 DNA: TGTGCTAGTGGTTGGACAGGGGCAACTAATGAAAAACTGTTTTTT
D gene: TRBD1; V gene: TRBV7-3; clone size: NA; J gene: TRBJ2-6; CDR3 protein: CASSLMGQGTGANVLTF; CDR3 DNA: TGTGCCAGCAGCTTAATGGGACAGGGGACTGGGGCCAACGTCCTGACTTTC
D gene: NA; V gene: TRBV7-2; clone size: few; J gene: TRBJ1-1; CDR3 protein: CASSHRERTEAFF; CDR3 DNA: TGTGCCAGCAGCCACAGGGAAAGGACTGAAGCTTTCTTT
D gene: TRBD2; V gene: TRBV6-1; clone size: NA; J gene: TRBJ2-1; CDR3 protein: CASSFQTGGAGEQFF; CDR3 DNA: TGTGCCAGCAGTTTCCAGACCGGGGGGGCAGGTGAGCAGTTCTTC
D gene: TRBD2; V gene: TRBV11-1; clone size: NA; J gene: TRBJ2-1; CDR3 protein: CASSKSGTSGYNEQFF; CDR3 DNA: TGTGCCAGCAGCAAATCCGGGACTAGCGGCTACAATGAGCAGTTCTTC
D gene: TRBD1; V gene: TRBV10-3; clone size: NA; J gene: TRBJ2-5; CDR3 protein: CACQDRGKETQYF; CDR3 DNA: TGTGCCTGCCAGGACAGGGGTAAAGAGACCCAGTACTTC
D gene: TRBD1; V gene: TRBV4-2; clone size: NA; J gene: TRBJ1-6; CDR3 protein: CASSPETGTANSPLHF; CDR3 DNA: TGTGCCAGCAGCCCAGAAACCGGGACAGCCAATTCACCCCTCCACTTT
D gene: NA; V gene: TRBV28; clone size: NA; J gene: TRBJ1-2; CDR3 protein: CASSFPDTPRGYTF; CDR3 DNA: TGTGCCAGCAGTTTTCCTGACACTCCCCGCGGCTACACCTTC
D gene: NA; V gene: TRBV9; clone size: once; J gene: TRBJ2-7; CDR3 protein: CASSADGASYEQYF; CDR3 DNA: TGTGCCAGCAGCGCAGACGGGGCCTCCTACGAGCAGTACTTC
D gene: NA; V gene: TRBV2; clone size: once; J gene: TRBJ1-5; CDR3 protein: CASSDRSGVPQPQHF; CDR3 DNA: TGTGCCAGCAGTGACAGGTCTGGTGTGCCTCAGCCCCAGCATTTT
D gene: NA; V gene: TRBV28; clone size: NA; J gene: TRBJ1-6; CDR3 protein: CASSLSDGRNSPLHF; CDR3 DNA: TGTGCCAGCAGTTTATCAGACGGCCGTAATTCACCCCTCCACTTT
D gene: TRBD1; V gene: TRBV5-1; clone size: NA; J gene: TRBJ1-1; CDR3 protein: CASSSRDRDMNTEAFF; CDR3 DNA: TGCGCCAGCAGCTCCCGGGACAGGGACATGAACACTGAAGCTTTCTTT
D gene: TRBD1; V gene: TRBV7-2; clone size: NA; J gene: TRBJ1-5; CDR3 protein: CASSWTGGSNQPQHF; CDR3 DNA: TGTGCCAGCAGCTGGACAGGGGGGAGCAATCAGCCCCAGCATTTT
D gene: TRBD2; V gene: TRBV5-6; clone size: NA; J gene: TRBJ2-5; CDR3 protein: CASSSTSAPETQYF; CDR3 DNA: TGTGCCAGCAGCTCGACTAGCGCCCCAGAGACCCAGTACTTC
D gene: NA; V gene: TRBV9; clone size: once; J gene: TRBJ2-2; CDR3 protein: CASSGYTRGTGELFF; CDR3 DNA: TGTGCCAGCAGCGGCTACACCCGTGGCACCGGGGAGCTGTTTTTT
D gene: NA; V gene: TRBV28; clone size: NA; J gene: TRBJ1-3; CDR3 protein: CASTTSASGNTIYF; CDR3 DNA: TGTGCCAGCACTACGTCGGCCTCTGGAAACACCATATATTTT
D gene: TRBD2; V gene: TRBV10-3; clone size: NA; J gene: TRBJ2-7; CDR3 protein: CAISREGGPGYEQYF; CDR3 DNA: TGTGCCATCAGTAGGGAGGGAGGTCCAGGCTACGAGCAGTACTTC
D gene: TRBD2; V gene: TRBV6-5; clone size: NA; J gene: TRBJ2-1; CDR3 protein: CASSLAGDLNNEQFF; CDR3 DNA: TGTGCCAGCAGTCTAGCGGGGGACCTCAACAATGAGCAGTTCTTC
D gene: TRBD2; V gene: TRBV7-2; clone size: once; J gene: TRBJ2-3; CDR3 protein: CASSGKMSGGGVFTDTQYF; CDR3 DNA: TGTGCCAGCAGCGGGAAAATGAGCGGGGGAGGGGTGTTTACAGATACGCAGTATTTT
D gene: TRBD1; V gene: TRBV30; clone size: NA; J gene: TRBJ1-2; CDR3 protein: CAWSVGQAGYTF; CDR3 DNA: TGTGCCTGGAGTGTAGGACAGGCAGGCTACACCTTC
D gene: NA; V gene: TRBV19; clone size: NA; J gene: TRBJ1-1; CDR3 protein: CASSKDAYTEAFF; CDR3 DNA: TGTGCCAGTAGTAAGGACGCCTACACTGAAGCTTTCTTT
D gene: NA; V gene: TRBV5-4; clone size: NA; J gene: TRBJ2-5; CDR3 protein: CASSLGIWGDGQETQYF; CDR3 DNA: TGTGCCAGCAGCTTGGGGATTTGGGGGGATGGACAAGAGACCCAGTACTTC
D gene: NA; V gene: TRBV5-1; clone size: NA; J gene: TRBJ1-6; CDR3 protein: CASSLGTNNSPLHF; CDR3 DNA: TGCGCCAGCAGCTTGGGGACAAATAATTCACCCCTCCACTTT
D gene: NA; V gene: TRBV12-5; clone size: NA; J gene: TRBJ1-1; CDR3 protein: CASGLVKAGNTEAFF; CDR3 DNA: TGTGCTAGTGGTTTGGTAAAGGCGGGGAACACTGAAGCTTTCTTT
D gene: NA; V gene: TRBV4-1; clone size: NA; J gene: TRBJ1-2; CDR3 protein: CASSQGQQFYGYTF; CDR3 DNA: TGCGCCAGCAGCCAAGGTCAGCAGTTCTATGGCTACACCTTC
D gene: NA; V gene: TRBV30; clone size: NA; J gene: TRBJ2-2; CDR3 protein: CAWSLGYTGELFF; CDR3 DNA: TGTGCCTGGAGTTTGGGATACACCGGGGAGCTGTTTTTT
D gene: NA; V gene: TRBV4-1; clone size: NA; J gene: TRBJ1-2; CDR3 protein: CASSQGGLSYGYTF; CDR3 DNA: TGCGCCAGCAGCCAAGGAGGGTTGTCCTATGGCTACACCTTC